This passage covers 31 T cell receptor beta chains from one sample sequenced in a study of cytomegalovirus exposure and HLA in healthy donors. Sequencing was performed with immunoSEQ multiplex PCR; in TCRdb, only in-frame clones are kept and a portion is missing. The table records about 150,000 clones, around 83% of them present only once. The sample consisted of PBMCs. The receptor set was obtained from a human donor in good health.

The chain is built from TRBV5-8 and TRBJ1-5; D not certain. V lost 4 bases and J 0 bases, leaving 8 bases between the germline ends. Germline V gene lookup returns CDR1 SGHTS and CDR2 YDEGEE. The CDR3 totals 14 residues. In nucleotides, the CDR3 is TGTGCCAGCAGCCTGGGCAGTAGCAATCAGCCCCAGCATTTT. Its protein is CASSLGSSNQPQHF.

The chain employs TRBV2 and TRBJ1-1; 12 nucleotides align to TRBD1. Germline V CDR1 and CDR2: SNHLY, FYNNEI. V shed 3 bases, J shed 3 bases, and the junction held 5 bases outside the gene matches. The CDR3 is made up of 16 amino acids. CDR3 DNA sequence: TGTGCCAGCAGTGATGGGACAGGGGGCATTTACACTGAAGCTTTCTTT. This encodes CASSDGTGGIYTEAFF.

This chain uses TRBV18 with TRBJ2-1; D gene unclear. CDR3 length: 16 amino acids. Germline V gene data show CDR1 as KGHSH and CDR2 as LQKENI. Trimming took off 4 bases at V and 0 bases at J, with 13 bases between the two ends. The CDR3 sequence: CASSLTSLSSYNEQFF. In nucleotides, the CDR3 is TGTGCCAGCTCACTTACCTCACTGAGCTCCTACAATGAGCAGTTCTTC. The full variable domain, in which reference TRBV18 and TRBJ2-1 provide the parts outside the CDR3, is NAGVMQNPRHLVRRRGQEARLRCSPMKGHSHVYWYRQLPEEGLKFMVYLQKENIIDESGMPKERFSAEFPKEGPSILRIQQVVRGDSAAYFCASSLTSLSSYNEQFFGPGTRLTVL.

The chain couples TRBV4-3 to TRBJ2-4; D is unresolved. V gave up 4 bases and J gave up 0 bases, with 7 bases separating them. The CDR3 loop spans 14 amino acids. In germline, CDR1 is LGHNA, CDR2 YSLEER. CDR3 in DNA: TGCGCCAGCAGCCTTGGCGGAGCCAAAAACATTCAGTACTTC. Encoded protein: CASSLGGAKNIQYF.

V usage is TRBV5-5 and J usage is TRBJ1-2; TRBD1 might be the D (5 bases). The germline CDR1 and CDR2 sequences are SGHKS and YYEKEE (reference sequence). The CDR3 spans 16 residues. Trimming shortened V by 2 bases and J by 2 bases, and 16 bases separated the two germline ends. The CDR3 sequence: CASSFDWAGPNYGYTF. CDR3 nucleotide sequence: TGTGCCAGCAGCTTCGATTGGGCAGGGCCAAACTATGGCTACACCTTC.

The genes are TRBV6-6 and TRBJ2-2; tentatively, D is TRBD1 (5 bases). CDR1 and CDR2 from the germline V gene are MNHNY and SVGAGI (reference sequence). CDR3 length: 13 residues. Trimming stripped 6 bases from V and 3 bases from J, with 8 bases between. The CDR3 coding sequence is TGTGCCAGCAGAACAGGAGACACCGGGGAGCTGTTTTTT. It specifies CASRTGDTGELFF.

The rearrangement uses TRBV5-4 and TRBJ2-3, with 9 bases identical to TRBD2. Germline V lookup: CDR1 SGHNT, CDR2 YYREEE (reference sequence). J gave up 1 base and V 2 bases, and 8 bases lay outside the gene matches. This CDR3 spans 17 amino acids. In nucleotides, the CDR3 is TGTGCCAGCAGCTTTAAATTAGCGGGGGCCCGCACAGATACGCAGTATTTT. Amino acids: CASSFKLAGARTDTQYF. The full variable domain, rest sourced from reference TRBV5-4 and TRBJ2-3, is ETGVTQSPTHLIKTRGQQVTLRCSSQSGHNTVSWYQQALGQGPQFIFQYYREEENGRGNFPPRFSGLQFPNYSSELNVNALELDDSALYLCASSFKLAGARTDTQYFGPGTRLTVL.

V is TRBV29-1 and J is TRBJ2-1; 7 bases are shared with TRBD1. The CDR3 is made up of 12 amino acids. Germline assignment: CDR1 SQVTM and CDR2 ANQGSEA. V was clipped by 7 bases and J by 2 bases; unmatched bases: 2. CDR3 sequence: CSAGTAYNEQFF. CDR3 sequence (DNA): TGCAGCGCTGGGACAGCCTACAATGAGCAGTTCTTC.

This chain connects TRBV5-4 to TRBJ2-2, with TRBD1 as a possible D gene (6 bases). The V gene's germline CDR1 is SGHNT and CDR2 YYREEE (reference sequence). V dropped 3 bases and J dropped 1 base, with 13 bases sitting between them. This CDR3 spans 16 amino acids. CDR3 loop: CASSYSGTRNTGELFF. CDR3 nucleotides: TGTGCCAGCAGCTATTCCGGGACAAGGAACACCGGGGAGCTGTTTTTT.

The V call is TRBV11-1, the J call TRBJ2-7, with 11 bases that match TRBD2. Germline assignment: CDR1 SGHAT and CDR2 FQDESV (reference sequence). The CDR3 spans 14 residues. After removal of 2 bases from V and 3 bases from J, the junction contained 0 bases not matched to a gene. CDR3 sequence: CASSLLAGGYEQYF. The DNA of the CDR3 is TGTGCCAGCAGCTTACTAGCGGGGGGCTACGAGCAGTACTTC. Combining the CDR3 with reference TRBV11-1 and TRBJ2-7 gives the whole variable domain EAEVAQSPRYKITEKSQAVAFWCDPISGHATLYWYRQILGQGPELLVQFQDESVVDDSQLPKDRFSAERLKGVDSTLKIQPAELGDSAMYLCASSLLAGGYEQYFGPGTRLTVT.

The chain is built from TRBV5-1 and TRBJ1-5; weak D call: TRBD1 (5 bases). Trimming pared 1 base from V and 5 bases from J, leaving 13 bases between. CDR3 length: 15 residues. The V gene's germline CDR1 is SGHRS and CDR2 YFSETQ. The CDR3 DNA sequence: TGCGCCAGCAGCTTGTTTGCGGGGGTCGATCAGCCCCAGCATTTT. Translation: CASSLFAGVDQPQHF. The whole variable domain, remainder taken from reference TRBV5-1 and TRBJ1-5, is KAGVTQTPRYLIKTRGQQVTLSCSPISGHRSVSWYQQTPGQGLQFLFEYFSETQRNKGNFPGRFSGRQFSNSRSEMNVSTLELGDSALYLCASSLFAGVDQPQHFGDGTRLSIL.

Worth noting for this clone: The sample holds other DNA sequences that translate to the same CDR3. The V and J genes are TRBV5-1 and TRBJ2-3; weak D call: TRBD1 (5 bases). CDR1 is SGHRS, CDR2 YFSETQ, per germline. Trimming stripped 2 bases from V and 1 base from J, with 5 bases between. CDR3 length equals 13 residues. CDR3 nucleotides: TGCGCCAGCAGCTTACAGGGCACAGATACGCAGTATTTT. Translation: CASSLQGTDTQYF.

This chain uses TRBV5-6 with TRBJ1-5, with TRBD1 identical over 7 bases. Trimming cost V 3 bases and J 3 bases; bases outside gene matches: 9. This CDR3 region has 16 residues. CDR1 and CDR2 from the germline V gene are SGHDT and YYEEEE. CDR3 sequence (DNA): TGTGCCAGCAGCTCCGGACAGGCCCCGATCAATCAGCCCCAGCATTTT. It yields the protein CASSSGQAPINQPQHF.

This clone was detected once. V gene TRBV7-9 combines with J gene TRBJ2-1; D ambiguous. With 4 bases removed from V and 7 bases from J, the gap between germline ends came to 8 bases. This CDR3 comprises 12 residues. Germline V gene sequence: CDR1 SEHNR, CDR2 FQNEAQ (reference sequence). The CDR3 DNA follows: TGTGCCAGCAGCTCCTCACGGAATGAGCAGTTCTTC. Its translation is CASSSSRNEQFF.

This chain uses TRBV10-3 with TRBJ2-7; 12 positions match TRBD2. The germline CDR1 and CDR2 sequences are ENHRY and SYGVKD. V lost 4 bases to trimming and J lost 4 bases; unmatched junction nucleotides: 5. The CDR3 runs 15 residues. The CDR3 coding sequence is TGTGCCATCAGTGCCCTAGCGGGAGGGCAATACGAGCAGTACTTC. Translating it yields CAISALAGGQYEQYF.

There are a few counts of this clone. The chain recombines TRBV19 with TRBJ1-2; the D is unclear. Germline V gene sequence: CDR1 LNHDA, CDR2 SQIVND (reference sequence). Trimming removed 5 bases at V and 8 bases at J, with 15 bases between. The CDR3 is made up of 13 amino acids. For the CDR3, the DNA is TGTGCCAGTAGTCCTTCAGAGGGCGGAGGCTACACCTTC. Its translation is CASSPSEGGGYTF.

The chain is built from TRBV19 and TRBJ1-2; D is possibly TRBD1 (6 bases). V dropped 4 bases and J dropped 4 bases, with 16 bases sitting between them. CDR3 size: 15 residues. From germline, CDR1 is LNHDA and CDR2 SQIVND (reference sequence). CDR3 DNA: TGTGCCAGTAGTACCGGGACAAGAAGTTCCTATGGCTACACCTTC. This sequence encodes CASSTGTRSSYGYTF.

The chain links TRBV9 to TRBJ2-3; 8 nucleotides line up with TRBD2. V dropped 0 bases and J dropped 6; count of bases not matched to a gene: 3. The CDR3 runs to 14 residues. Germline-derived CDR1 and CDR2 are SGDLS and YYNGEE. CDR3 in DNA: TGTGCCAGCAGCGTAGCCAGCGGGGGCGATACGCAGTATTTT. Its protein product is CASSVASGGDTQYF.

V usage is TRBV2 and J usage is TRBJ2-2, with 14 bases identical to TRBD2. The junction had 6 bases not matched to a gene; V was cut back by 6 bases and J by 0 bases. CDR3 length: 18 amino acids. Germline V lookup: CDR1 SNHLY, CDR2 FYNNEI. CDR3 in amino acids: CASRIGLAGGANTGELFF. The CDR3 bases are TGTGCCAGCAGGATCGGACTAGCGGGAGGCGCGAACACCGGGGAGCTGTTTTTT. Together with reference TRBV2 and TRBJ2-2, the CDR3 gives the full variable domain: EPEVTQTPSHQVTQMGQEVILRCVPISNHLYFYWYRQILGQKVEFLVSFYNNEISEKSEIFDDQFSVERPDGSNFTLKIRSTKLEDSAMYFCASRIGLAGGANTGELFFGEGSRLTVL.

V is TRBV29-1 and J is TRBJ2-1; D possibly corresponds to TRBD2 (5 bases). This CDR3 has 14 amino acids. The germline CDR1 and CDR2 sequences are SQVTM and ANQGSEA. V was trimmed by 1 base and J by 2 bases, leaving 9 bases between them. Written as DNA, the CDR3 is TGCAGCGTTGAAGGCAGCGGTACCTACAATGAGCAGTTCTTC. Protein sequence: CSVEGSGTYNEQFF.

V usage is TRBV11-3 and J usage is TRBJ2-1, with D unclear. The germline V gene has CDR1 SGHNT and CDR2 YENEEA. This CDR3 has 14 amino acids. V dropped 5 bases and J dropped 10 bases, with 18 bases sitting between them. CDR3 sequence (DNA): TGTGCCAGCAGCACGCGAACCACCTCCCAAGAGCAGTTCTTC. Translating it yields CASSTRTTSQEQFF.

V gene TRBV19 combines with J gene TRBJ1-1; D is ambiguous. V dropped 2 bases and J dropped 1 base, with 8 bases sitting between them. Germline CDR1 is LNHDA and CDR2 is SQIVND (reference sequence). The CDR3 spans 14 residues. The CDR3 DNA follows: TGTGCCAGTAGTATAAGTCGGGGGAACACTGAAGCTTTCTTT. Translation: CASSISRGNTEAFF.

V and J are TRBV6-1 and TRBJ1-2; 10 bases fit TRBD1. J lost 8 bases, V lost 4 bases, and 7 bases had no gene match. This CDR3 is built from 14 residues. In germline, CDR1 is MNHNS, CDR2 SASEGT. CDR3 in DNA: TGTGCCAGCAGTGTTCCGGGACAGGGGCCGGGCTACACCTTC. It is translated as CASSVPGQGPGYTF.

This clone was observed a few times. The CDR3 here is CASSLQGNYGYTF. The CDR3 DNA reads TGTGCCAGCAGTTTACAGGGTAACTATGGCTACACCTTC. The chain combines TRBV2 with TRBJ1-2; possible D gene TRBD1, 6 bases. Per the germline V gene, CDR1 is SNHLY and CDR2 is FYNNEI. The CDR3 length is 13 residues. Trimming took off 5 bases at V and 1 base at J, with 8 bases between the two ends.

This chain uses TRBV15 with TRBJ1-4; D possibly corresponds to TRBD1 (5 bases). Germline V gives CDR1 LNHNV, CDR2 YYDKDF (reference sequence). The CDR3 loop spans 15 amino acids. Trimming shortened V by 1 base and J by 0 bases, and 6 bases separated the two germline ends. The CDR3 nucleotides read TGTGCCACCAGCAGAGCACAGGCAACTAATGAAAAACTGTTTTTT. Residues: CATSRAQATNEKLFF.

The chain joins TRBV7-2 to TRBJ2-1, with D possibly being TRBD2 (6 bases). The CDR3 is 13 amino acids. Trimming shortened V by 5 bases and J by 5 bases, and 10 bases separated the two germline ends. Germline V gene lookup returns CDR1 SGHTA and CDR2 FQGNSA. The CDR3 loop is CASSTGDHNEQFF. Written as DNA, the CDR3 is TGTGCCAGCAGCACGGGGGACCACAATGAGCAGTTCTTC. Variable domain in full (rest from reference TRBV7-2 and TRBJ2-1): GAGVSQSPSNKVTEKGKDVELRCDPISGHTALYWYRQSLGQGLEFLIYFQGNSAPDKSGLPSDRFSAERTGGSVSTLTIQRTQQEDSAVYLCASSTGDHNEQFFGPGTRLTVL.

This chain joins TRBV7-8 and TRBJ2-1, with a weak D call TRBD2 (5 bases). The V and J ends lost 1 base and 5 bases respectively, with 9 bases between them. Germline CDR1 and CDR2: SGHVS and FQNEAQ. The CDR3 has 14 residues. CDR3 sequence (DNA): TGTGCCAGCAGCTTAGTATCCGGGGACAATGAGCAGTTCTTC. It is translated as CASSLVSGDNEQFF.

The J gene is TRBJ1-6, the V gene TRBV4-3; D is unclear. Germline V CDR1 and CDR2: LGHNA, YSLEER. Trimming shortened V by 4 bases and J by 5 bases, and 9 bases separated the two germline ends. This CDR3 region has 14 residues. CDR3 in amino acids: CASSPGENNSPLHF. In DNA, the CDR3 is TGCGCCAGCAGCCCGGGAGAGAATAATTCACCCCTCCACTTT.

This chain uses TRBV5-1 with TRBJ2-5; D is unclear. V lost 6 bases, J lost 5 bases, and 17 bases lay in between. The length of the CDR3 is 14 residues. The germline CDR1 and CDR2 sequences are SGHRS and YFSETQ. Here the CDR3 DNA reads TGCGCCAGCACCTTTCGAGACCGAGCGGAGACCCAGTACTTC. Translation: CASTFRDRAETQYF.

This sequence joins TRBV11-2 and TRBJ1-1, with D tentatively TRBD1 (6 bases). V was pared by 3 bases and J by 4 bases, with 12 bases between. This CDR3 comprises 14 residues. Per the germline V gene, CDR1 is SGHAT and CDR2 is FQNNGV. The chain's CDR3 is CASSLWGGGTEAFF. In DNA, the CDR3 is TGTGCCAGCAGCTTGTGGGGGGGCGGCACTGAAGCTTTCTTT.

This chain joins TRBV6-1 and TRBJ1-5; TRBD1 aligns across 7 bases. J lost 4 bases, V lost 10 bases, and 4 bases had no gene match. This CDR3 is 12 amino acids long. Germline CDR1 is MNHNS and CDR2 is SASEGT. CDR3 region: CATMTGNQPQHF. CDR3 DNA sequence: TGTGCCACCATGACAGGGAATCAGCCCCAGCATTTT.